This T cell receptor beta chain originates from a study of blood T cell repertoires in COVID-19. TCRdb keeps only in-frame clones here, not all; method: immunoSEQ multiplex PCR. The sample lists approximately 97,000 clones; about 88% were seen once. Germline loops: CDR1 SEHNR, CDR2 FQNEAQ (reference sequence). This CDR3 comprises 16 residues. Germline trimming cut 1 base from V and 4 bases from J; bases unmatched to any gene: 4. The sequenced sample consisted of peripheral blood. This TCR was sampled from a man in his forties or fifties with active or convalescent COVID-19. This chain uses TRBV7-9 with TRBJ2-5; 12 nucleotides agree with TRBD2. CDR3 nucleotide sequence: TGTGCCAGCAGCTTAGGCGCTAGCGGGGGGGGAGAGACCCAGTACTTC. Translation gives CASSLGASGGGETQYF.